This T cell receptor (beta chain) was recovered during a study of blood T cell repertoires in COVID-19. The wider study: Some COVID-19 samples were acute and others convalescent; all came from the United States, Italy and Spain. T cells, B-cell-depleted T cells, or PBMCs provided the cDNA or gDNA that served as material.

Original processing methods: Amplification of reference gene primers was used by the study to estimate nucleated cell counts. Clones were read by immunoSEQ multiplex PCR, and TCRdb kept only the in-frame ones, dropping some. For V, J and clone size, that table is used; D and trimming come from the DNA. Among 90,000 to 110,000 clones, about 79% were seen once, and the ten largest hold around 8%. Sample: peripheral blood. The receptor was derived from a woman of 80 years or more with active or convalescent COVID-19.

CDR3 in DNA: TGTGCCAGCAGTGAAGCGGGTGGAGGGGACACTGAAGCTTTCTTT. Translating it yields CASSEAGGGDTEAFF. V is TRBV6-1 and J is TRBJ1-1; D may be TRBD1 (5 bases). CDR3 length: 15 amino acids. Germline V lookup: CDR1 MNHNS, CDR2 SASEGT. V was shortened by 0 bases and J by 3 bases, with 11 bases between the two germline ends.